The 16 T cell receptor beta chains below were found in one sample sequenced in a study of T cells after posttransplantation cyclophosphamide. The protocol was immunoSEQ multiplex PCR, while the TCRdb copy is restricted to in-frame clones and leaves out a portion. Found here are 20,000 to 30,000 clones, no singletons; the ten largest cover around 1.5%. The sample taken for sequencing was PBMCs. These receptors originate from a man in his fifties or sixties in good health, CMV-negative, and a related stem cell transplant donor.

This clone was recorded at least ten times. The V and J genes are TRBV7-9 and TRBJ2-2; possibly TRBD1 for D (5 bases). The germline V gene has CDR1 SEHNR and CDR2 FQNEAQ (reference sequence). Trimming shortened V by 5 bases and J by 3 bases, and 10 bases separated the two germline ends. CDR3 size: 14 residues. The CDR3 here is CASSLTRDTGELFF. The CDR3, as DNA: TGTGCCAGCAGCCTAACCAGGGACACCGGGGAGCTGTTTTTT.

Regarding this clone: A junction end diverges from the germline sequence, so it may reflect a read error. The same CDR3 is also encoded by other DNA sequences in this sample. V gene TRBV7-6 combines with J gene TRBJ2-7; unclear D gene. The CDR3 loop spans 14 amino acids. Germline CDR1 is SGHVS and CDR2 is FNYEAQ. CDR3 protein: CASSLGQLSYEQYF. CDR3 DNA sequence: TGTGCCAGCAGCTTGGGCCAGCTCTCCTACGAACAGTACTTC.

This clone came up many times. CDR3 bases: TGTGCCAGCAGCTATGGGAGCCGGTGGGATACGCAGTATTTT. This encodes CASSYGSRWDTQYF. V usage is TRBV11-1 and J usage is TRBJ2-3; D possibly corresponds to TRBD2 (5 bases). Trimming took off 4 bases at V and 6 bases at J, with 14 bases between the two ends. The germline gives CDR1 SGHAT, CDR2 FQDESV (reference sequence). The CDR3 covers 14 residues.

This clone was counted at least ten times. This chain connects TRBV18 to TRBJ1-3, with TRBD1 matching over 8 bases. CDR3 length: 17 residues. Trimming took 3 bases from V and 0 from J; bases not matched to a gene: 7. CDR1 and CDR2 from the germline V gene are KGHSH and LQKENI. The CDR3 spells CASSPTDTGGSGNTIYF. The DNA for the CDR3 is TGTGCCAGCTCACCTACTGACACAGGGGGCTCTGGAAACACCATATATTTT.

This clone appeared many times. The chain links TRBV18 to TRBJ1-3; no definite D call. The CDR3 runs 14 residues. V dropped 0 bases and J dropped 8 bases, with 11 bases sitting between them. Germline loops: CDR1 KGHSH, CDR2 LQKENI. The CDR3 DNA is TGTGCCAGCTCACCACCGGTAGATCGCGACACCATATATTTT. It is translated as CASSPPVDRDTIYF. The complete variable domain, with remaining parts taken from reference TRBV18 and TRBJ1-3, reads NAGVMQNPRHLVRRRGQEARLRCSPMKGHSHVYWYRQLPEEGLKFMVYLQKENIIDESGMPKERFSAEFPKEGPSILRIQQVVRGDSAAYFCASSPPVDRDTIYFGEGSWLTVV.

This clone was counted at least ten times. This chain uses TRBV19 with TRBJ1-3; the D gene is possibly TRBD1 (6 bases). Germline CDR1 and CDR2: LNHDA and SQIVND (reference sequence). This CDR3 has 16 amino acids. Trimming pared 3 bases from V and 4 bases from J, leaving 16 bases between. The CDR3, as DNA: TGTGCCAGTAGTATCCCGGGGGGGCCGCCCGGAAACACCATATATTTT. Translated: CASSIPGGPPGNTIYF.

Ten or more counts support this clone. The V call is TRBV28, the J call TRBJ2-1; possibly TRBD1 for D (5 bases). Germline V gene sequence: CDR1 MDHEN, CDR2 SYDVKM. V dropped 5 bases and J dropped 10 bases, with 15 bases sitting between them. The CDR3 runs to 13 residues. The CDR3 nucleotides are TGTGCCAGCAGTACCCACAGGCCCGCAGAGCAGTTCTTC. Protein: CASSTHRPAEQFF.

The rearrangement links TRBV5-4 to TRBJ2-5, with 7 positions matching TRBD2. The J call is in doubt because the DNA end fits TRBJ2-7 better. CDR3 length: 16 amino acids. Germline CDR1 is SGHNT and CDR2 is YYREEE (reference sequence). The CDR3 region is CASSLAGGMDSYEQYF. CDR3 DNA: TGTGCCAGCAGCTTGGCCGGGGGGATGGACTCCTACGAGCAGTACTTC.

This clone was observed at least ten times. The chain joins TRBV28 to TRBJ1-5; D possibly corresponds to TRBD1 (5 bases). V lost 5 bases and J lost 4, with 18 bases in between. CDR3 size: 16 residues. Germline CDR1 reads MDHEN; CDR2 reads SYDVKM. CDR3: CASSQASGALNQPQHF. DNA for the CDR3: TGTGCCAGCAGTCAGGCAAGCGGGGCCCTGAATCAGCCCCAGCATTTT.

The CDR3 loop reads CASRRSGDYGYTF. In nucleotides, the CDR3 is TGTGCCAGCAGAAGGTCCGGGGACTATGGCTACACCTTC. The rearrangement uses TRBV6-5 and TRBJ1-2; D not resolved. With 6 bases removed from V and 3 bases from J, the gap between germline ends came to 11 bases. The length of the CDR3 is 13 residues. Germline CDR1 MNHEY, CDR2 SVGAGI.

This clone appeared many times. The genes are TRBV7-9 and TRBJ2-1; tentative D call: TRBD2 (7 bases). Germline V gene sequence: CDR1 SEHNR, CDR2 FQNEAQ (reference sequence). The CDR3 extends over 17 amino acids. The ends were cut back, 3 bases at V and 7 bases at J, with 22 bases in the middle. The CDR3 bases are TGTGCCAGCAGCTTCATTGGGGGGCGGGAGACCAGGAATGAGCAGTTCTTC. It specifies CASSFIGGRETRNEQFF.

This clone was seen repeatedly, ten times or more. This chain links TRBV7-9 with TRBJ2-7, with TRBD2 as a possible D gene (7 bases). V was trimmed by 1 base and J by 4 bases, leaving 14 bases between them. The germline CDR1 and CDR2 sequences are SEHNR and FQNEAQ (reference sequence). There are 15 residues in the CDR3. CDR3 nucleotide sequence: TGTGCCAGCAGCTTAGGATCCGGGGGGCTGTACGAGCAGTACTTC. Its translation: CASSLGSGGLYEQYF.

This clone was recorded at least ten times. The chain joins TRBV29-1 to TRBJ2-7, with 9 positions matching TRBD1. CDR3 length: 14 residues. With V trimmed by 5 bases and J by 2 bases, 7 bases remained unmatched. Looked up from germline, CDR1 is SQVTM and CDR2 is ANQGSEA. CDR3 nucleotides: TGCAGCGTTAAGGGACAGGGTCCCACCTACGAGCAGTACTTC. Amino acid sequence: CSVKGQGPTYEQYF.

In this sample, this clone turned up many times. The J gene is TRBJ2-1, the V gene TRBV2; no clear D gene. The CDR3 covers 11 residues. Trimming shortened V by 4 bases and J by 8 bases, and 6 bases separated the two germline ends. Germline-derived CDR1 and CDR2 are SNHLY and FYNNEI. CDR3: CASSAGHEQFF. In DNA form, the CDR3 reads TGTGCCAGCAGTGCCGGTCATGAGCAGTTCTTC.

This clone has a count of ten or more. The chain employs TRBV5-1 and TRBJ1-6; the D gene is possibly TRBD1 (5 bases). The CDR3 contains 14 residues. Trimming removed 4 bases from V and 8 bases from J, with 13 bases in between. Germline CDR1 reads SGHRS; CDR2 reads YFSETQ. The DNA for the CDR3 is TGCGCCAGCAGCCTAGGTCGGGGGGATTCACCCCTCCACTTT. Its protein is CASSLGRGDSPLHF.

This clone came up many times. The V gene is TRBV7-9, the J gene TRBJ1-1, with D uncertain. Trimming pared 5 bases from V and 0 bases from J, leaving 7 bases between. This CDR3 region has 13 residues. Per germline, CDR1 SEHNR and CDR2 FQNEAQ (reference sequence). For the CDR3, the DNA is TGTGCCAGCAGCCCCCCCATGAACACTGAAGCTTTCTTT. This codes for CASSPPMNTEAFF.